The 27 T cell receptor beta chains below all came from one sample that was sequenced in a study of identical twins. Using its own MiXCR run on the 5' RACE reads, TCRdb lists one record per CDR3 protein. In the table there are 500,000 to 700,000 distinct CDR3 sequences, around 7.5% of which are singletons. This sample also appeared in a second study, on yellow fever vaccine responses in identical twins.

Sequencing was performed on PBMCs. The receptors here all came from a young woman in good health.

This clonotype has only a few counts. This chain joins TRBV20-1 and TRBJ1-1; D gene unclear. The germline V gene has CDR1 DFQATT and CDR2 SNEGSKA (reference sequence). Trimming took off 4 bases at V and 1 base at J, with 4 bases between the two ends. The CDR3 length is 11 residues. In nucleotides, the CDR3 is TGCAGTGCTACCAGGAACACTGAAGCTTTCTTT. Its translation: CSATRNTEAFF.

This clonotype was observed a few times. The rearrangement uses TRBV29-1 and TRBJ1-2, with 8 bases matching TRBD1. From germline, CDR1 is SQVTM and CDR2 ANQGSEA. The CDR3 contains 12 residues. The junction had 6 bases not matched to a gene; V was cut back by 4 bases and J by 8 bases. DNA of the CDR3: TGCAGCGTTGGACAGGGGTCGGGAGGCTACACCTTC. Translation gives CSVGQGSGGYTF.

With regard to this clonotype: A much larger clone is a single base away; this may be a read error. The chain links TRBV2 to TRBJ2-2; TRBD2 might be the D (6 bases). CDR1 is SNHLY and CDR2 is FYNNEI in the germline V gene. The CDR3 extends over 14 amino acids. The CDR3 nucleotides read TGTGCCAGCAGTTATCTCCCCTGGGGCGGGGAGCTGGTTTTT. Protein product: CASSYLPWGGELVF.

This clonotype was observed many times. The CDR3 DNA sequence: TGCGCCAGCAGCCAAGTACGGTCAGATACGCAGTATTTT. Protein sequence: CASSQVRSDTQYF. The chain carries TRBV4-1 and TRBJ2-3; D is undetermined. The germline V gene has CDR1 MGHRA and CDR2 YSYEKL. Trimming removed 1 base at V and 4 bases at J, with 6 bases between. The CDR3 length is 13 residues.

The chain combines TRBV3-1 with TRBJ2-1; D is tentatively TRBD1 or TRBD2 (5 bases each). There are 15 residues in the CDR3. The germline V gene has CDR1 LGHDT and CDR2 YNNKEL (reference sequence). The germline V and J ends were trimmed by 0 bases and 8 bases, with 14 bases remaining between them. The CDR3, as DNA: TGTGCCAGCAGCCAAGAGATGCAGGGAGAGGATGAGCAGTTCTTC. This gives the protein CASSQEMQGEDEQFF.

The CDR3 nucleotides read TGCGCCAGCAGCTTGCGAAGCGGGAGGGCCGAACAGTATTTT. It yields the protein CASSLRSGRAEQYF. The chain links TRBV5-1 to TRBJ2-3, with 10 nucleotides matching TRBD2. V dropped 1 base and J dropped 12; count of bases not matched to a gene: 8. Germline V lookup: CDR1 SGHRS, CDR2 YFSETQ. CDR3 length: 14 residues.

This clonotype came up a few times. The V call is TRBV7-2, the J call TRBJ1-5; D possibly corresponds to TRBD1 (5 bases). The CDR3 covers 14 residues. Per germline, CDR1 SGHTA and CDR2 FQGNSA. The ends were cut back, 3 bases at V and 4 bases at J, with 10 bases in the middle. The CDR3 nucleotides are TGTGCCAGCAGCTTGACAGTTATAAATCAGCCCCAGCATTTT. Translation gives CASSLTVINQPQHF.

This clonotype was counted only a few times. The chain couples TRBV4-2 to TRBJ1-5; D ambiguous. CDR3 size: 14 residues. The germline V and J ends were trimmed by 4 bases and 3 bases, with 10 bases remaining between them. Germline loops: CDR1 LGHNA, CDR2 YNFKEQ. CDR3 residues: CASSRGGDNQPQHF. DNA of the CDR3: TGTGCCAGCAGCCGGGGTGGTGACAATCAGCCCCAGCATTTT.

The chain carries TRBV7-9 and TRBJ2-2; 12 positions match TRBD2. Germline V lookup: CDR1 SEHNR, CDR2 FQNEAQ (reference sequence). The CDR3 contains 15 residues. V dropped 4 bases and J dropped 9; count of bases not matched to a gene: 6. For the CDR3, the DNA is TGTGCCAGCAGCTCAGAAGGACTAGCGGGAAGGGAGCTGTTTTTT. Translating it yields CASSSEGLAGRELFF.

This clonotype was counted at least ten times. The V call is TRBV29-1, the J call TRBJ2-1; 9 bases map to TRBD2. There are 15 residues in the CDR3. Germline lookup yields CDR1 SQVTM and CDR2 ANQGSEA. V gave up 3 bases and J gave up 2 bases; unmatched junction bases: 5. CDR3 sequence reads: CSVDRREGPYNEQFF. CDR3 bases: TGCAGCGTTGATCGGCGGGAGGGCCCCTACAATGAGCAGTTCTTC.

The rearrangement uses TRBV7-8 and TRBJ1-4; D is uncertain. CDR1 and CDR2 from the germline V gene are SGHVS and FQNEAQ. V was clipped by 0 bases and J by 4 bases, with 9 bases between them. The CDR3 loop spans 15 amino acids. CDR3 in DNA: TGTGCCAGCAGCTTAGCCTGGACTGTTAATGAAAAACTGTTTTTT. Amino acid sequence: CASSLAWTVNEKLFF.

This clonotype occurred many times. CDR3 sequence (DNA): TGCAGTGCTAGTGCGGATACGCAGTATTTT. Translation: CSASADTQYF. The chain joins TRBV20-1 to TRBJ2-3; D is unclear. This CDR3 spans 10 amino acids. Germline V gene data show CDR1 as DFQATT and CDR2 as SNEGSKA (reference sequence). V was cut by 3 bases and J by 6 bases, with 4 bases left in between.

The sample holds a few counts of this clonotype. The chain joins TRBV4-1 to TRBJ1-5; D is unresolved. From germline, CDR1 is MGHRA and CDR2 YSYEKL. With 0 bases removed from V and 5 bases from J, the gap between germline ends came to 11 bases. This CDR3 has 15 residues. For the CDR3, the DNA is TGCGCCAGCAGCCAAGATCTCGGAGGGTATCAGCCCCAGCATTTT. Protein sequence: CASSQDLGGYQPQHF.

This clonotype was picked up a small number of times. The chain employs TRBV5-1 and TRBJ2-2, with 8 positions matching TRBD1. There are 17 residues in the CDR3. V shed 1 base, J shed 1 base, and the junction held 6 bases outside the gene matches. The germline V gene encodes CDR1 SGHRS and CDR2 YFSETQ. The CDR3 here is CASSLTGGEVNTGELFF. Here the CDR3 DNA reads TGCGCCAGCAGCTTGACAGGGGGAGAGGTGAACACCGGGGAGCTGTTTTTT.

This clonotype was counted between two and nine times. The chain recombines TRBV10-3 with TRBJ1-2; the match to TRBD1 covers 7 bases. Germline assignment: CDR1 ENHRY and CDR2 SYGVKD. V lost 10 bases and J lost 4; bases outside the gene matches: 15. CDR3 length: 15 residues. The CDR3 DNA reads as TGTGCCACCCTGACAGGGATGGGGCGTGCCTATGGCTACACCTTC. Translated, it gives CATLTGMGRAYGYTF.

Regarding this clonotype: A junction boundary mismatches the germline segment, possibly from a read error. CDR3 nucleotide sequence: TGCTGTGCTAGAGATTCGGGACTGGCTAATGAAAAACTGTTTTTT. This translates into CCARDSGLANEKLFF. This sequence joins TRBV20-1 and TRBJ1-4, with D possibly being TRBD1 (5 bases). This CDR3 comprises 15 residues. CDR1 and CDR2 (germline): DFQATT, SNEGSKA (reference sequence).

This clonotype has just a few counts. The V and J genes are TRBV10-1 and TRBJ2-5; 7 nucleotides line up with TRBD2. The germline V gene encodes CDR1 WNHNN and CDR2 SYGVQD (reference sequence). J was trimmed by 5 bases and V by 1 base; bases with no gene match: 13. The CDR3 is 17 amino acids. The CDR3, as DNA: TGCGCCAGCAGTGAGTTTGGAGGACGGGAGGATTGGGAGACCCAGTACTTC. Encoded protein: CASSEFGGREDWETQYF.

The chain recombines TRBV7-6 with TRBJ2-1; TRBD2 agrees at 7 bases. Unmatched junction bases numbered 10, after V lost 5 bases and J lost 0 bases. Germline V gene sequence: CDR1 SGHVS, CDR2 FNYEAQ. There are 17 residues in the CDR3. The CDR3 DNA is TGTGCCAGCAGCCCCTCCCCGGGGGGAAACTCCTACAATGAGCAGTTCTTC. Amino acids: CASSPSPGGNSYNEQFF.

The J gene is TRBJ2-3, the V gene TRBV28; D may correspond to TRBD1 or TRBD2 (5 bases each). In germline, CDR1 is MDHEN, CDR2 SYDVKM. The V end was cut by 4 bases, the J end by 2 bases, with 10 bases between. The CDR3 length is 14 residues. This chain's CDR3 is CASSWGSNTDTQYF. CDR3 DNA: TGTGCCAGCAGTTGGGGGTCCAACACAGATACGCAGTATTTT.

V usage is TRBV7-6 and J usage is TRBJ2-7; TRBD1 might be the D (6 bases). V gave up 6 bases and J gave up 9 bases, with 24 bases separating them. Germline CDR1 reads SGHVS; CDR2 reads FNYEAQ. This CDR3 contains 15 residues. The CDR3, as DNA: TGTGCCAGCAGTCCATCCGGGACACCTGGATTTGCGCAGTACTTC. Translation gives CASSPSGTPGFAQYF.

This clonotype was counted a few times. V usage is TRBV5-1 and J usage is TRBJ2-7, with unresolved D. The CDR3 consists of 11 residues. Trimming shortened V by 4 bases and J by 11 bases, and 13 bases separated the two germline ends. Germline V gives CDR1 SGHRS, CDR2 YFSETQ. The CDR3 DNA sequence: TGCGCCAGCAGCCCCGTGCGGCTGAAGTACGTC. Its translation: CASSPVRLKYV.

For the CDR3, the DNA is TGTGCCAGCAGCTTAAGGGGACTAGCGGGAATGACAGATACGCAGTATTTT. Amino acid sequence: CASSLRGLAGMTDTQYF. The V call is TRBV7-8, the J call TRBJ2-3, with 13 bases fitting TRBD2. The J segment lost 3 bases and the V segment lost 2 bases, leaving 5 bases of the junction unmatched. The CDR3 contains 17 residues. The V gene's germline CDR1 is SGHVS and CDR2 FQNEAQ.

This chain links TRBV5-5 with TRBJ2-1; 9 bases are shared with TRBD1. The germline V gene has CDR1 SGHKS and CDR2 YYEKEE (reference sequence). Unmatched junction bases numbered 6, after V lost 4 bases and J lost 4 bases. The CDR3 extends over 15 amino acids. CDR3 region: CASSIGQGPYNEQFF. The CDR3 region has the DNA TGTGCCAGCAGCATCGGACAGGGGCCATACAATGAGCAGTTCTTC.

This clonotype was observed a few times. V usage is TRBV20-1 and J usage is TRBJ2-2; 7 nucleotides agree with TRBD2. Germline CDR1 DFQATT, CDR2 SNEGSKA (reference sequence). V lost 1 base, J lost 3 bases, and 5 bases stayed unmatched. The CDR3 spans 15 residues. The CDR3 DNA reads as TGCAGTGCTAGAGCGGCGGGAGCGGACACCGGGGAGCTGTTTTTT. It yields the protein CSARAAGADTGELFF.

The chain recombines TRBV5-1 with TRBJ1-1, with D tentatively TRBD1 (5 bases). This CDR3 is 14 amino acids long. The germline V gene has CDR1 SGHRS and CDR2 YFSETQ. Trimming left V 5 bases short and J 3 bases short, with 14 bases between. This CDR3 is CASSLVRGDTEAFF. The CDR3 DNA is TGCGCCAGCAGTCTAGTACGGGGCGACACTGAAGCTTTCTTT.

The chain links TRBV7-2 to TRBJ2-7; 8 nucleotides match TRBD1. After removal of 1 base from V and 3 bases from J, the junction contained 5 bases not matched to a gene. This CDR3 comprises 15 residues. From germline, CDR1 is SGHTA and CDR2 FQGNSA. The CDR3 coding sequence is TGTGCCAGCAGCTTAGTTGGACAGGGATACTACGAGCAGTACTTC. Translating gives CASSLVGQGYYEQYF.

This clonotype came up a few times. The V call is TRBV6-1, the J call TRBJ2-5; 12 bases match TRBD1. The CDR3 contains 16 residues. The V gene's germline CDR1 is MNHNS and CDR2 SASEGT. J lost 2 bases, V lost 8 bases, and 9 bases had no gene match. CDR3 bases: TGTGCCAGCTTGGGTCGGGACAGGGGGCAACAAGAGACCCAGTACTTC. It encodes CASLGRDRGQQETQYF.